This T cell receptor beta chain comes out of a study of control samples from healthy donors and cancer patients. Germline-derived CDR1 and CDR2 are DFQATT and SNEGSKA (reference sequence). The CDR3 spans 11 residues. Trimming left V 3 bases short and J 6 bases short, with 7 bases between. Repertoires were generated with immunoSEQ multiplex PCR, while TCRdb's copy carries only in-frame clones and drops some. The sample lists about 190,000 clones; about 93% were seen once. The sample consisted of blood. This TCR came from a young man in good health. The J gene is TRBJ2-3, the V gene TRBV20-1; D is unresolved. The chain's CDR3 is CSASGSDTQYF. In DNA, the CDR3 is TGCAGTGCTAGTGGGTCGGATACGCAGTATTTT.